Listed below are T cell receptor beta chains from one sample, sequenced in a study of blood T cell repertoires in COVID-19. Libraries were prepared by immunoSEQ multiplex PCR; TCRdb keeps only in-frame clonotypes and omits some of them. This sample carries 160,000 or so clones, around 90% of them seen once, and the ten largest clones take about 2%. The sequenced sample consisted of peripheral blood. Receptors were obtained from a young man with acute or convalescent COVID-19. Each CDR3 is given with its conserved first and last residue. The order of the fields is CDR3 protein, CDR3 DNA, clone size, J gene, V gene, D gene. The D gene is left open where the match is weak. Clone sizes are given selectively: once, few, many, or a class where the clone is expanded.

CASSSRQGVNEQYF,TGTGCCAGCAGCTCTCGACAGGGAGTCAACGAGCAGTACTTC,NA,TRBJ2-7,TRBV7-2,TRBD1
CASSIGVTEAFF,TGTGCCAGTAGTATCGGGGTCACTGAAGCTTTCTTT,NA,TRBJ1-1,TRBV19,NA
CASSILEGRITEAFF,TGTGCCAGTAGTATTTTAGAGGGGAGGATCACTGAAGCTTTCTTT,few,TRBJ1-1,TRBV19,NA
CASSQSRTAYEQYF,TGCGCCAGCAGCCAAAGCCGGACAGCCTACGAGCAGTACTTC,once,TRBJ2-7,TRBV4-1,NA
CASSPGGGLYNEQFF,TGTGCCAGCAGTCCCGGTGGGGGCTTATACAATGAGCAGTTCTTC,NA,TRBJ2-1,TRBV6-5,NA
CASSLSGPMNTEAFF,TGTGCCAGCAGCTTAAGTGGGCCTATGAACACTGAAGCTTTCTTT,NA,TRBJ1-1,TRBV5-4,NA
CASCRDRAIDIQYF,TGTGCCAGCTGCAGGGACAGGGCTATAGACATTCAGTACTTC,NA,TRBJ2-4,TRBV18,TRBD1
CASSPRQFSFGYTF,TGTGCCAGCAGCCCGCGACAGTTTTCATTCGGCTACACCTTC,NA,TRBJ1-2,TRBV9,NA
CASRLSTQYF,TGTGCCAGCAGGTTGAGTACCCAGTACTTC,NA,TRBJ2-5,TRBV2,NA
CASSDSKALKELAGPNNEQFF,TGTGCCAGCAGTGACTCGAAAGCCTTGAAGGAACTAGCGGGACCTAACAATGAGCAGTTCTTC,NA,TRBJ2-1,TRBV6-4,TRBD2
CASSLAMGGGLQETQYF,TGTGCCAGCAGCTTAGCGATGGGCGGGGGCCTCCAAGAGACCCAGTACTTC,NA,TRBJ2-5,TRBV7-7,NA
CASRVSSTDTQYF,TGTGCCAGTAGAGTCTCTAGCACAGATACGCAGTATTTT,NA,TRBJ2-3,TRBV14,NA
CASGLGGYNEQFF,TGTGCCAGCGGACTAGGCGGCTACAATGAGCAGTTCTTC,NA,TRBJ2-1,TRBV11-2,TRBD2
CASSERAGGRYEQYF,TGTGCCAGCAGTGAAAGGGCAGGGGGCCGGTACGAGCAGTACTTC,NA,TRBJ2-7,TRBV6-1,TRBD1
CASSLIGGTEAFF,TGTGCCAGCAGCTTAATAGGGGGCACTGAAGCTTTCTTT,NA,TRBJ1-1,TRBV7-8,NA
CASSPETGGGYTF,TGTGCCAGCAGTCCCGAAACAGGGGGTGGCTACACCTTC,NA,TRBJ1-2,TRBV2,TRBD1
CASPRTAGETQYF,TGTGCCAGCCCAAGGACAGCGGGGGAGACCCAGTACTTC,NA,TRBJ2-5,TRBV2,NA
CASSVGSHVNNSPLHF,TGTGCCAGCAGCGTAGGTTCACACGTTAATAATTCACCCCTCCACTTT,NA,TRBJ1-6,TRBV9,NA
CASSLTGDGRHF,TGTGCCAGCAGCTTAACAGGGGATGGTCGGCATTTT,once,TRBJ1-5,TRBV7-9,TRBD1
CASSRPLGGGNDGYTF,TGTGCCAGCAGCCGGCCCCTCGGTGGGGGGAATGATGGCTACACCTTC,NA,TRBJ1-2,TRBV5-6,NA
CASSTIWARGGSNEQFF,TGTGCCAGTAGTACAATCTGGGCCAGGGGCGGGAGCAATGAGCAGTTCTTC,NA,TRBJ2-1,TRBV19,NA
CASSLSGNTPLHF,TGTGCCAGCAGTTTGTCGGGAAACACACCCCTCCACTTT,NA,TRBJ1-6,TRBV27,NA
CASSSAPGGTYEQFF,TGCGCCAGCAGCTCGGCCCCCGGAGGTACGTACGAGCAGTTCTTC,NA,TRBJ2-1,TRBV5-1,NA
CASSPLGSGRLALGNTIYF,TGTGCCAGCTCACCACTTGGGTCAGGGCGCTTAGCCCTAGGAAACACCATATATTTT,NA,TRBJ1-3,TRBV18,NA
CASSMTEGAVSNQPQHF,TGTGCCAGTAGTATGACGGAGGGGGCGGTTAGCAATCAGCCCCAGCATTTT,NA,TRBJ1-5,TRBV19,TRBD1
CASSPSGLVSTGELFF,TGTGCCAGCAGCCCCTCCGGACTAGTGTCAACCGGGGAGCTGTTTTTT,NA,TRBJ2-2,TRBV5-5,TRBD2
CASSLSEGADGYTF,TGTGCCAGCAGCTTATCTGAGGGGGCAGATGGCTACACCTTC,NA,TRBJ1-2,TRBV7-6,TRBD1
CASSLSRGLRDNEQFF,TGTGCCAGCAGTCTAAGTAGGGGGCTAAGGGACAATGAGCAGTTCTTC,NA,TRBJ2-1,TRBV25-1,TRBD1
CASSYRQGGNEQFF,TGTGCCAGCAGTTACCGACAGGGTGGCAATGAGCAGTTCTTC,NA,TRBJ2-1,TRBV6-5,TRBD1
CSVRRGQNQPQHF,TGCAGCGTGCGGCGGGGCCAGAATCAGCCCCAGCATTTT,NA,TRBJ1-5,TRBV29-1,NA
CASSLPPWRGGVGTEAFF,TGTGCCAGCAGTCTTCCCCCCTGGCGCGGGGGAGTGGGCACTGAAGCTTTCTTT,NA,TRBJ1-1,TRBV28,NA
CASSQGFGKLFF,TGTGCCAGCAGCCAAGGATTCGGAAAACTGTTTTTT,NA,TRBJ1-4,TRBV3-1/TRBV3-2,NA
CASSQRPSSGRAAGEQFF,TGTGCCAGTAGTCAACGACCTTCAAGCGGGAGGGCCGCTGGTGAGCAGTTCTTC,NA,TRBJ2-1,TRBV19,TRBD2
CASNEMGGQGVYEQYF,TGTGCCAGCAATGAAATGGGGGGACAGGGGGTCTACGAGCAGTACTTC,NA,TRBJ2-7,TRBV6-1,TRBD1
CASGLATLTGGPDEGLFF,TGTGCTAGTGGTTTGGCGACACTCACGGGGGGCCCGGATGAAGGACTGTTTTTT,NA,TRBJ1-4,TRBV12-5,NA
CASSQIDTANFYEQYF,TGCGCCAGCAGTCAGATAGACACCGCCAATTTCTACGAGCAGTACTTC,once,TRBJ2-7,TRBV23-1,NA
CASSRVGTGELFF,TGTGCCAGCAGCAGGGTCGGAACCGGGGAGCTGTTTTTT,NA,TRBJ2-2,TRBV25-1,NA
CAWQDINEQFF,TGTGCCTGGCAGGACATCAATGAGCAGTTCTTC,NA,TRBJ2-1,TRBV30,NA
CASSQVRDYEQYF,TGTGCCAGCAGCCAAGTCCGGGACTACGAGCAGTACTTC,NA,TRBJ2-7,TRBV3-1/TRBV3-2,NA
CASSPQGGADGYTF,TGTGCCAGCAGCCCTCAAGGGGGGGCGGATGGCTACACCTTC,NA,TRBJ1-2,TRBV3-1/TRBV3-2,NA
CASSLDRVPPTYEQYF,TGTGCCAGCAGCTTAGATCGAGTCCCACCCACCTACGAGCAGTACTTC,NA,TRBJ2-7,TRBV11-3,NA
CATEQTSGRAPPHFF,TGTGCCACCGAGCAGACTAGCGGGAGGGCCCCGCCACATTTCTTC,NA,TRBJ2-1,TRBV14,TRBD2